This TCR beta chain is from a study of blood T cell repertoires in COVID-19. At the level of the study: The origin of the acute and convalescent COVID-19 samples was the United States, Italy and Spain.

Original methodology: The authors estimated nucleated cell counts from reference gene primer amplification. The protocol was immunoSEQ multiplex PCR, while the TCRdb copy is restricted to in-frame clones and leaves out a portion. The V and J calls and the clone size are those of that table, but D and trimming were determined from the DNA. The table lists roughly 150,000 clones, more than 70% of them singletons. Germline V CDR1 and CDR2: MNHEY, SVGAGI. The CDR3 totals 14 residues. Losses at the gene ends were 5 bases for V and 3 bases for J; bases not matched to a gene: 6. This clonotype was obtained from a woman aged 70-85 years who had recovered from COVID-19. The material sequenced was peripheral blood. This chain joins TRBV6-5 and TRBJ2-5, with 7 nucleotides matching TRBD1. The CDR3 DNA sequence: TGTGCCAGCAGTCCAGGGACAGAAGAAGAGACCCAGTACTTC. This gives the protein CASSPGTEEETQYF.